A single sample gave rise to the 7 T cell receptor beta chains below, sequenced in a study of vaccination effects on CD4 cells after COVID-19. Isolating CD4+ T cells followed less than 12 days of culture. Of the BNT162b2 and mRNA-1273 vaccines, participants received two doses of one or the other. These receptors' antigens are unknown. Some clones are missing from TCRdb's copy, which holds only in-frame ones; the method was immunoSEQ multiplex PCR. The profile covers approximately 38,000 clones, with about 62% appearing a single time and under 10% taken by the ten largest. The source was CD4+ T cells from PBMCs cultured without peptide, collected after COVID-19 vaccination. These receptors were collected from a human donor who received a COVID-19 vaccine.

V and J are TRBV12-2 and TRBJ2-3; the tabulated D call, TRBD1, remains unverified against the DNA. TRBV12-2 is designated a pseudogene. CDR3 size: 17 residues. In nucleotides, the CDR3 is TGTGCAAGTCGCCCCGCCCGTGAGGACAGGGTAACAGATACGCAGTATTTT. It codes for CASRPAREDRVTDTQYF.

This chain connects TRBV4-1 to TRBJ2-7; 9 bases map to TRBD1. The CDR3 sequence is 18 residues long. V was pared by 4 bases and J by 2 bases, with 15 bases of the junction left unmatched. Looked up from germline, CDR1 is MGHRA and CDR2 is YSYEKL. CDR3 loop: CASSPRTGETIFTYEQYF. CDR3 nucleotide sequence: TGCGCCAGCAGCCCTCGGACAGGGGAAACCATTTTTACCTACGAGCAGTACTTC.

The CDR3 is CASASGQGVYGYTF. The CDR3 DNA reads as TGTGCCTCCGCGTCTGGACAGGGGGTATATGGCTACACCTTC. This sequence joins TRBV30 and TRBJ1-2; 10 bases line up with TRBD1. Per the germline V gene, CDR1 is GTSNPN and CDR2 is SVGIG (reference sequence). The CDR3 totals 14 residues. J gave up 5 bases and V 7 bases, and 10 bases lay outside the gene matches.

V is TRBV24-1 and J is TRBJ2-7; a weak D match, TRBD1 (6 bases). Between the trimmed V and J ends, which lost 4 bases and 0 bases, there was a span of 15 bases. Germline-derived CDR1 and CDR2 are KGHDR and SFDVKD. This CDR3 spans 16 amino acids. The DNA for the CDR3 is TGTGCCACCAGTGACGGCGGACAGAGTACCTCCTACGAGCAGTACTTC. This encodes CATSDGGQSTSYEQYF.

The chain recombines TRBV5-1 with TRBJ1-1; D is undetermined. The ends were cut back, 2 bases at V and 1 base at J, with 12 bases in the middle. The CDR3 extends over 15 amino acids. Germline loops: CDR1 SGHRS, CDR2 YFSETQ. This CDR3 reads CASSLTVLGNTEAFF. The DNA of the CDR3 is TGCGCCAGCAGCTTAACTGTCCTTGGGAACACTGAAGCTTTCTTT.

The chain uses TRBV27 and TRBJ1-2; D is perhaps TRBD1 (6 bases). The CDR3 totals 14 residues. Trimming removed 0 bases at V and 7 bases at J, with 12 bases between. Germline lookup yields CDR1 MNHEY and CDR2 SMNVEV (reference sequence). The DNA for the CDR3 is TGTGCCAGCAGTTTATCGGACAGCACAAGTGGCTACACCTTC. Amino acids: CASSLSDSTSGYTF.

The chain is built from TRBV7-8 and TRBJ2-2, with D unclear. Germline V gives CDR1 SGHVS, CDR2 FQNEAQ. CDR3 length: 12 amino acids. V shed 7 bases and J shed 3 bases, with 6 bases lying between them. The CDR3 reads CASTWHTGELFF. For the CDR3, the DNA is TGTGCCAGCACCTGGCACACCGGGGAGCTGTTTTTT.